This T cell receptor beta chain was obtained from a study of CD8 T cells in Susac syndrome. Overall study: When blood was drawn, the patients with Susac syndrome were therapy-naive, on corticosteroids, or on intravenous immunoglobulin alone. Overall study results and limits: There was no clonal expansion in the CD4+ T cell repertoires of Susac syndrome.

TEMRA cells were FACS-enriched and CD8+ and CD4+ T cells negatively isolated. RNA was extracted with the RNeasy kit, and a quantity of roughly 0.45 to 1 ug was reverse transcribed using random hexamers. Across 54 Vbeta and 13 Jbeta, immunoSEQ multiplex PCR amplified TCR beta CDR3. In TCRdb, the immunoSEQ multiplex PCR reads were re-called with MiXCR into one record per CDR3 protein. The table records a few hundred thousand distinct CDR3 sequences, 85% to 95% of them present only once. V was pared by 2 bases and J by 5 bases, with 7 bases of the junction left unmatched. CDR1 is GTSNPN and CDR2 is SVGIG in the germline V gene (reference sequence). The CDR3 totals 16 residues. With regard to this clonotype: The antigen is undetermined.

The clonotype originates from a human donor with Susac syndrome. Specimen: CD4+ T cells from PBMCs. The chain joins TRBV30 to TRBJ2-5, with 14 nucleotides matching TRBD2. The DNA of the CDR3 is TGTGCCTGGAGTCCGACTAGCGGGGGGGCCCAGGAGACCCAGTACTTC. The encoded protein is CAWSPTSGGAQETQYF.